The source of this T cell receptor beta chain is a study of yellow fever vaccine responses in identical twins. The CDR3 has 14 amino acids. Germline-derived CDR1 and CDR2 are MGHRA and YSYEKL. V was pared by 0 bases and J by 8 bases, with 13 bases between. A single record per CDR3 protein comes from TCRdb applying MiXCR to the RT-PCR reads. The table lists about 10,000 distinct CDR3 sequences, over 65% of them singletons, with roughly 2% in the top ten. Study-level points and caveats: Twins' vaccine T cell response reportedly seemed partly convergent, partly personalized.

On this clonotype: The antigen is unknown.

The V call is TRBV4-1, the J call TRBJ1-2, with D possibly matching TRBD1 (5 bases). The sample was T cells from blood (PBMCs), unsorted or a sorted subset (not recorded which), taken before or after yellow fever vaccination (not recorded which). The receptor comes from a woman aged 18-29 years who received the yellow fever vaccine. The CDR3 bases are TGCGCCAGCAGCCAAGATAGGGGTTCGTGGGGCTACACCTTC. It is translated as CASSQDRGSWGYTF.